The 17 T cell receptor beta chains listed next were all sequenced from one sample in a study of response to subunit inactivated influenza vaccine. TCRdb reanalysed the RT-PCR reads using MiXCR and keeps one entry per CDR3 protein. This repertoire shows hundreds of thousands of distinct CDR3 sequences, less than 15% found once; its top ten account for 7.6%. The sequences come from PBMCs from blood, collected less than 15 days before vaccination. The receptors originated from a man aged 50 to 60 who received an inactivated influenza vaccine.

The rearrangement uses TRBV6-2 or TRBV6-3 and TRBJ2-1; D remains unclear. Per germline, CDR1 MNHEY and CDR2 SVGEGT. Trimming took 6 bases from V and 7 from J, leaving 13 bases between them. This CDR3 is built from 13 residues. CDR3 DNA sequence: TGTGCCAGCAGCCCCCCCAACGGGAATGAGCAGTTCTTC. Its translation: CASSPPNGNEQFF.

There are a few counts of this clonotype. The V and J genes are TRBV20-1 and TRBJ2-3; TRBD2 is a possible D gene (6 bases). V was cut by 6 bases and J by 3 bases, with 16 bases left in between. Germline V lookup: CDR1 DFQATT, CDR2 SNEGSKA (reference sequence). CDR3 size: 14 residues. In DNA form, the CDR3 reads TGCAGTGCCCCCGGCTGGAGCGGGACAGATACGCAGTATTTT. The encoded protein is CSAPGWSGTDTQYF.

The sample holds a few counts of this clonotype. The rearrangement links TRBV2 to TRBJ2-2, with TRBD2 as a possible D gene (6 bases). Germline CDR1 is SNHLY and CDR2 is FYNNEI. Trimming took 8 bases from V and 2 from J, leaving 15 bases between them. The CDR3 runs 15 residues. The DNA for the CDR3 is TGTGCCAGCGGGGCCCTGGGACTTAACACCGGGGAGCTGTTTTTT. This encodes CASGALGLNTGELFF.

This clonotype has a handful of counts. This rearrangement joins TRBV30 to TRBJ2-1; 13 nucleotides line up with TRBD2. The V and J ends lost 0 bases and 8 bases, in that order; junction bases with no gene match: 4. Germline V gene data show CDR1 as GTSNPN and CDR2 as SVGIG (reference sequence). The CDR3 runs 15 residues. This CDR3 is CAWSVGTSGVYEQFF. DNA of the CDR3: TGTGCCTGGAGTGTAGGGACTAGCGGGGTCTATGAGCAGTTCTTC.

This clonotype was recorded a few times. V gene TRBV7-9 combines with J gene TRBJ1-2; possible D gene TRBD1, 5 bases. Between the trimmed V and J ends, which lost 5 bases and 0 bases, there was a span of 13 bases. CDR3 size: 15 residues. Germline CDR1 reads SEHNR; CDR2 reads FQNEAQ (reference sequence). This chain's CDR3 is CASSTGTDPNYGYTF. CDR3 DNA sequence: TGTGCCAGCAGCACTGGGACGGATCCTAACTATGGCTACACCTTC.

This clonotype was picked up a small number of times. The chain uses TRBV14 and TRBJ2-3, with 8 bases matching TRBD1. Germline V lookup: CDR1 SGHDN, CDR2 FVKESK. CDR3 length: 17 amino acids. Trimming took 2 bases from V and 4 from J; bases not matched to a gene: 11. The CDR3 sequence is CASSQRVGQGRSDTQYF. In nucleotides, the CDR3 is TGTGCCAGCAGCCAACGAGTCGGACAGGGACGGTCAGATACGCAGTATTTT.

This clonotype turned up a few times. The genes are TRBV7-2 and TRBJ2-1; D might be TRBD1 (5 bases). CDR1 is SGHTA, CDR2 FQGNSA, per germline. This CDR3 is 15 amino acids long. The germline V and J ends were trimmed by 0 bases and 6 bases, with 12 bases remaining between them. CDR3 sequence (DNA): TGTGCCAGCAGCTTAGCAGTAGGCAGGGTCAATGAGCAGTTCTTC. Protein product: CASSLAVGRVNEQFF.

This chain connects TRBV29-1 to TRBJ2-2; TRBD1 might be the D (6 bases). Per the germline V gene, CDR1 is SQVTM and CDR2 is ANQGSEA. CDR3 length: 14 residues. The V end was cut by 2 bases, the J end by 2 bases, with 9 bases between. The DNA for the CDR3 is TGCAGCGTTGAAACAGGGCTTAACACCGGGGAGCTGTTTTTT. Protein sequence: CSVETGLNTGELFF.

V usage is TRBV10-3 and J usage is TRBJ1-4; TRBD1 matches at 7 bases. Trimming removed 8 bases from V and 7 bases from J; junction bases left unmatched: 10. Germline V gene data show CDR1 as ENHRY and CDR2 as SYGVKD. The CDR3 runs 14 residues. The CDR3 here is CAICPQGEGEKLFF. CDR3 bases: TGTGCCATCTGCCCTCAGGGGGAGGGTGAAAAACTGTTTTTT.

The rearrangement joins TRBV28 to TRBJ2-1; D ambiguous. The CDR3 runs to 13 residues. V was trimmed by 3 bases and J by 8 bases, leaving 11 bases between them. Germline lookup yields CDR1 MDHEN and CDR2 SYDVKM. The CDR3 spells CASSFSAPDEQFF. The CDR3 DNA is TGTGCCAGCAGTTTCTCGGCGCCGGATGAGCAGTTCTTC.

This clonotype was counted a few times. This rearrangement joins TRBV12-3 or TRBV12-4 to TRBJ2-7; 7 positions agree with TRBD2. Trimming removed 8 bases from V and 6 bases from J; junction bases left unmatched: 13. The CDR3 length is 14 residues. DNA for the CDR3: TGTGCCAGCGGGAAGGGCGGGGGTGTGGCCGAGCAGTACTTC. Translated: CASGKGGGVAEQYF.

The chain recombines TRBV5-1 with TRBJ2-5; the D gene is possibly TRBD1 (5 bases). The CDR3 contains 16 residues. Per germline, CDR1 SGHRS and CDR2 YFSETQ. Trimming left V 0 bases short and J 1 base short, with 13 bases between. CDR3 loop: CASSLGTRTPQETQYF. The CDR3 DNA follows: TGCGCCAGCAGCTTGGGGACACGCACTCCCCAAGAGACCCAGTACTTC.

This chain connects TRBV30 to TRBJ2-3; D might be TRBD2 (6 bases). Trimming stripped 5 bases from V and 9 bases from J, with 12 bases between. The CDR3 runs to 11 residues. CDR1 GTSNPN and CDR2 SVGIG come from the germline V gene (reference sequence). The CDR3 sequence is CAWATSITQYF. The CDR3, as DNA: TGTGCCTGGGCGACTAGTATCACGCAGTATTTT.

The CDR3 DNA is TGTGCCAGCAGCTTAGGAATCCGAGAGGAGCAGTACTTC. It specifies CASSLGIREEQYF. The V call is TRBV7-8, the J call TRBJ2-7, with unresolved D. The CDR3 consists of 13 residues. V lost 1 base, J lost 7 bases, and 11 bases lay in between. CDR1 and CDR2 from the germline V gene are SGHVS and FQNEAQ.

The genes are TRBV5-6 and TRBJ2-3; D is perhaps TRBD1 or TRBD2 (5 bases each). The CDR3 loop spans 18 amino acids. Germline CDR1 reads SGHDT; CDR2 reads YYEEEE. Trimming pared 6 bases from V and 0 bases from J, leaving 23 bases between. CDR3 sequence: CASNKVGDLSFSTDTQYF. The CDR3 DNA sequence: TGTGCCAGCAACAAAGTCGGGGACCTCTCATTTAGCACAGATACGCAGTATTTT.

Many counts were recorded for this clonotype. At one of its ends the junction is not consistent with the germline gene, which may arise from a read error. The CDR3 DNA sequence: TGTGCCAGCAGTTTAGGTGGGGGCGCCTCCTACGAGCAGTACTTC. This sequence encodes CASSLGGGASYEQYF. The rearrangement uses TRBV5-1 and TRBJ2-7; D might be TRBD1 (6 bases). The CDR3 has 15 amino acids. Germline assignment: CDR1 SGHRS and CDR2 YFSETQ.

J is TRBJ1-1 and V is TRBV6-5; 7 nucleotides line up with TRBD1. The V and J ends lost 2 bases and 1 base, in that order; junction bases with no gene match: 7. CDR1 is MNHEY, CDR2 SVGAGI, per germline. The length of the CDR3 is 16 residues. CDR3 residues: CASSYPHSGGNTEAFF. The CDR3 nucleotides are TGTGCCAGCAGTTACCCCCATTCAGGGGGGAACACTGAAGCTTTCTTT.